The sequence of this T cell receptor (beta chain) was determined in a study of CD8 T cells in ankylosing spondylitis. TCRdb called the 5' RACE reads again in MiXCR, with one record for every CDR3 protein. Of about 240,000 distinct CDR3 sequences listed, approximately 9% are singletons. The CDR3 length is 15 residues. Trimming cost V 1 base and J 4 bases, with 11 bases left between them. CDR1 SGDLS and CDR2 YYNGEE come from the germline V gene. This clonotype was observed many times. This receptor was obtained from a male donor with ankylosing spondylitis or in good health (not recorded which). This rearrangement joins TRBV9 to TRBJ2-2; D gene ambiguous. The source material was blood, either unsorted or a sorted T cell fraction (not recorded which). The CDR3 spells CASSVSPLVTGELFF. The CDR3 DNA reads as TGTGCCAGCAGCGTATCCCCCTTAGTCACCGGGGAGCTGTTTTTT.